These 16 T cell receptor beta chains were all obtained from the same sample, sequenced in a study of T-cell memory formation after mild COVID-19. From the 5' RACE reads, TCRdb called clonotypes with MiXCR, one entry per CDR3 protein. The sample includes approximately 100,000 distinct CDR3 sequences, over 15% of them seen just once. What was sequenced was PBMCs or a T cell subset sorted from them (not recorded which). These receptors came from an adult woman who had mild COVID-19 (a few samples of this study predate the infection). Cell type and time point are not known.

This clonotype has just a few counts. The genes are TRBV10-3 and TRBJ1-5; D is possibly TRBD1 (5 bases). V gave up 3 bases and J gave up 7 bases, with 16 bases separating them. The CDR3 runs 15 residues. Germline CDR1 reads ENHRY; CDR2 reads SYGVKD. The CDR3 loop is CAISDSQGYEQPQHF. DNA for the CDR3: TGTGCCATCAGTGATTCCCAGGGATATGAACAGCCCCAGCATTTT.

J is TRBJ1-2 and V is TRBV5-1, with 8 bases that match TRBD1. The germline CDR1 and CDR2 sequences are SGHRS and YFSETQ. Germline trimming cut 4 bases from V and 5 bases from J; bases unmatched to any gene: 7. CDR3 length equals 14 residues. The DNA for the CDR3 is TGCGCCAGCAGCCAAGGACAGGGTGATTATGGCTACACCTTC. Translating gives CASSQGQGDYGYTF.

CDR3 protein: CAIRSSEPEAFF. CDR3 nucleotide sequence: TGTGCCATACGTTCGAGCGAACCTGAAGCTTTCTTT. The gene calls are TRBV10-3 and TRBJ1-1; no clear D. Germline CDR1 and CDR2: ENHRY and SYGVKD. This CDR3 comprises 12 residues. V gave up 9 bases and J gave up 6 bases, with 14 bases separating them.

The chain has TRBV7-9 and TRBJ2-7; 9 bases map to TRBD1. Germline V CDR1 and CDR2: SEHNR, FQNEAQ (reference sequence). V lost 4 bases and J lost 5; bases outside the gene matches: 9. The CDR3 contains 15 residues. CDR3 DNA sequence: TGTGCCAGCAGCTGGACCGGGACAGGGATCGACGAGCAGTACTTC. It translates to CASSWTGTGIDEQYF.

The sample holds a few counts of this clonotype. This chain uses TRBV5-5 with TRBJ1-2; D not certain. The CDR3 consists of 12 residues. Germline V gives CDR1 SGHKS, CDR2 YYEKEE (reference sequence). Between the trimmed V and J ends, which lost 3 bases and 8 bases, there was a span of 11 bases. The chain's CDR3 is CASSSPPGGYTF. For the CDR3, the DNA is TGTGCCAGCAGCTCTCCGCCGGGGGGCTACACCTTC.

This clonotype was recorded at least ten times. The chain joins TRBV6-5 to TRBJ2-7; TRBD1 matches at 7 bases. The CDR3 spans 14 residues. Germline CDR1 is MNHEY and CDR2 is SVGAGI. J gave up 7 bases and V 4 bases, and 10 bases lay outside the gene matches. The CDR3 loop is CASSLWTGSGEQYF. DNA of the CDR3: TGTGCCAGCAGTTTGTGGACAGGCTCGGGAGAGCAGTACTTC.

This clonotype was recorded a few times. This chain uses TRBV4-3 with TRBJ1-2; D remains unclear. V was trimmed by 0 bases and J by 6 bases, leaving 14 bases between them. The CDR3 contains 15 residues. Germline assignment: CDR1 LGHNA and CDR2 YSLEER. CDR3 bases: TGCGCCAGCAGCCAAGAAAGGCGGGCCCCCCATGGCTACACCTTC. Translation: CASSQERRAPHGYTF.

This clonotype was seen only a few times. This rearrangement joins TRBV9 to TRBJ2-3; 13 nucleotides match TRBD2. The CDR3 runs 15 residues. The junction had 4 bases not matched to a gene; V was cut back by 3 bases and J by 6 bases. CDR1 SGDLS and CDR2 YYNGEE come from the germline V gene. CDR3 region: CASSAGTSGMDTQYF. The DNA for the CDR3 is TGTGCCAGCAGCGCCGGGACTAGCGGGATGGATACGCAGTATTTT.

The chain links TRBV5-1 to TRBJ2-1; D is possibly TRBD2 (5 bases). The V gene lost 1 base and the J gene lost 1 base, with 12 bases spanning the gap. The germline CDR1 and CDR2 sequences are SGHRS and YFSETQ. The CDR3 consists of 16 residues. The CDR3 sequence is CASSLMAGSSYNEQFF. The CDR3 DNA reads as TGCGCCAGCAGCTTGATGGCGGGTTCGTCCTACAATGAGCAGTTCTTC.

This clonotype was counted between two and nine times. This chain connects TRBV12-5 to TRBJ2-1; either TRBD1 or TRBD2 may supply D (5 bases each). V was shortened by 0 bases and J by 8 bases, with 32 bases between the two germline ends. Germline assignment: CDR1 LGHNT and CDR2 FRNRAP. The CDR3 has 21 residues. CDR3 protein: CASGLVLVAVQSGPGTHEQFF. The DNA of the CDR3 is TGTGCTAGTGGTTTGGTACTTGTCGCAGTTCAGTCGGGACCCGGTACCCATGAGCAGTTCTTC.

The chain is built from TRBV21-1 and TRBJ2-1. TRBV21-1 is an annotated pseudogene. CDR3 length equals 13 residues. The CDR3 spells CASSRPRGCEQFF. DNA of the CDR3: TGTGCCAGCAGCAGACCACGGGGATGTGAGCAGTTCTTC.

The chain has TRBV7-3 and TRBJ1-1, with 7 bases that match TRBD1. CDR1 and CDR2 from the germline V gene are SGHTA and FQGTGA. This CDR3 has 18 residues. The junction had 16 bases not matched to a gene; V was cut back by 5 bases and J by 1 base. CDR3 coding DNA: TGTGCCAGCAGCCAAGACGTCACAGGGGCCTCGACGAACACTGAAGCTTTCTTT. Its translation is CASSQDVTGASTNTEAFF.

Only a few counts were recorded for this clonotype. This chain joins TRBV7-2 and TRBJ2-1; maybe TRBD1 (5 bases). V lost 4 bases, J lost 8 bases, and 12 bases lay in between. The CDR3 is made up of 13 amino acids. The germline CDR1 and CDR2 sequences are SGHTA and FQGNSA. CDR3 DNA sequence: TGTGCCAGCAGCTCATGGACATCAGATGAGCAGTTCTTC. Its translation: CASSSWTSDEQFF.

J is TRBJ2-7 and V is TRBV24-1; the D is unclear. The CDR3 is made up of 11 amino acids. Germline V lookup: CDR1 KGHDR, CDR2 SFDVKD. V was shortened by 3 bases and J by 4 bases, with 3 bases between the two germline ends. CDR3 in amino acids: CATSDRYEQYF. The DNA of the CDR3 is TGTGCCACCAGTGATCGATACGAGCAGTACTTC.

V usage is TRBV15 and J usage is TRBJ2-7, with 10 positions matching TRBD1. With 5 bases clipped from V and 4 bases from J, the junction kept 5 bases outside the gene matches. Looked up from germline, CDR1 is LNHNV and CDR2 is YYDKDF (reference sequence). The CDR3 contains 14 residues. In nucleotides, the CDR3 is TGTGCCACCAGCGACCGGGACAGGGGATACGAGCAGTACTTC. Its translation is CATSDRDRGYEQYF.

The chain is built from TRBV11-3 and TRBJ2-5; possible D gene TRBD1, 5 bases. V lost 4 bases to trimming and J lost 5 bases, with 17 bases between them. CDR3 length: 15 residues. Germline V gene data show CDR1 as SGHNT and CDR2 as YENEEA. The CDR3 reads CASSSNYGRAETQYF. CDR3 sequence (DNA): TGTGCCAGCAGCTCCAACTACGGCAGGGCGGAGACCCAGTACTTC. The variable domain in full, with the rest retrieved from reference TRBV11-3 and TRBJ2-5, is EAGVVQSPRYKIIEKKQPVAFWCNPISGHNTLYWYLQNLGQGPELLIRYENEEAVDDSQLPKDRFSAERLKGVDSTLKIQPAELGDSAVYLCASSSNYGRAETQYFGPGTRLLVL.